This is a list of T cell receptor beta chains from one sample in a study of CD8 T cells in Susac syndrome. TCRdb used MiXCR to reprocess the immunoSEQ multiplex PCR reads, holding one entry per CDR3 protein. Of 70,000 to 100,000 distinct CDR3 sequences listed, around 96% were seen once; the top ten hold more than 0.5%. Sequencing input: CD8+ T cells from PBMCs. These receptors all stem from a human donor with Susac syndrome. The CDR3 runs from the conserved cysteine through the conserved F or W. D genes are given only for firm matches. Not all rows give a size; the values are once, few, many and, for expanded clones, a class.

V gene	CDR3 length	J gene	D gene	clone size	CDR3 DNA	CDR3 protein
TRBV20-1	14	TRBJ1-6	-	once	TGCAGTGCTAGTGGGGGGGGCCAGAATTCACCCCTCCACTTT	CSASGGGQNSPLHF
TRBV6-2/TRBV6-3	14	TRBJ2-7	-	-	TGTGCCAGCAGCCTCCAGCCCGCTGGCAATGAGCAGTACTTC	CASSLQPAGNEQYF
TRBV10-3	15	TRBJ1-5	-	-	TGTGCCATCAGTGAGTCAGGGGTCGGCAATCAGCCCCAGCATTTT	CAISESGVGNQPQHF
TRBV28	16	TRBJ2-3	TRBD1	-	TGTGCCAGCAGCCCACCCACCGAGGGGGCTGGAGATACGCAGTATTTT	CASSPPTEGAGDTQYF
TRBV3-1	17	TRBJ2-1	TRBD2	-	TGTGCCAGCAGCCAAGACCCCATTCCCGGGGGGGCGGGTGAGCAGTTCTTC	CASSQDPIPGGAGEQFF
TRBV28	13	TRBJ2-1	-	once	TGTGCCAGCAGTTCCGGGGGGCGGAATGAGCAGTTCTTC	CASSSGGRNEQFF
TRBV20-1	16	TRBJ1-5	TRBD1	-	TGCAGTGCTTCGGTCAGAGGACAGGGAAGACCTCAGCCCCAGCATTTT	CSASVRGQGRPQPQHF
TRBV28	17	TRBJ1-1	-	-	TGTGCCAGCAGTTCAACCCAGACAGGTGCCATGAACACTGAAGCTTTCTTT	CASSSTQTGAMNTEAFF
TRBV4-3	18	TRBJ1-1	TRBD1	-	TGCGCCAGCAGCCAAGTGGGGTTCGCAGGGGGAGTGAACACTGAAGCTTTCTTT	CASSQVGFAGGVNTEAFF
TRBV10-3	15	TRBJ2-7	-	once	TGTGCCATCAGTACCGACACGACGAGCTCCTACGAGCAGTACTTC	CAISTDTTSSYEQYF
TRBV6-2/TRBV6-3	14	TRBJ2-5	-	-	TGTGCCAGCAGTGTCGGGGTTACAGGGGAGACCCAGTACTTC	CASSVGVTGETQYF
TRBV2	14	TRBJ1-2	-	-	TGTGCCAGCAGTCCAAACAGGGTTGATCATGGCTACACCTTC	CASSPNRVDHGYTF
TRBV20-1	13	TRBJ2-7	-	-	TGCAGTGCTAGACCGACAGCGGGCTACGAGCAGTACTTC	CSARPTAGYEQYF
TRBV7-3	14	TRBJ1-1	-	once	TGTGCCAGCAGCCCTTCCGGACAGAACACTGAAGCTTTCTTT	CASSPSGQNTEAFF
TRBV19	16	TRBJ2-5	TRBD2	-	TGTGCCAGTAGTCCCGGACTAGCGTCCCACCAAGAGACCCAGTACTTC	CASSPGLASHQETQYF
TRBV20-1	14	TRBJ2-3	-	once	TGCAGTGCTCCAATTGTTGCTAGCACAGATACGCAGTATTTT	CSAPIVASTDTQYF
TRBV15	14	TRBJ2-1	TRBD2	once	TGTGCCACCAGCACCGGGACTAATTTCTATGAGCAGTTCTTC	CATSTGTNFYEQFF
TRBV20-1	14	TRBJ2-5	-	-	TGCAGTGCTACACCCGAGGGGTTTTCAGAGACCCAGTACTTC	CSATPEGFSETQYF
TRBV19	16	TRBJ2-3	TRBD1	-	TGTGCCAGTAGTAGGAAAGGACAGGGGTCGCGAGATACGCAGTATTTT	CASSRKGQGSRDTQYF
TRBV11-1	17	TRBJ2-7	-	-	TGTGCCAGCAGCTTACTGGGTATCGGGGAGAGCTCCTACGAGCAGTACTTC	CASSLLGIGESSYEQYF
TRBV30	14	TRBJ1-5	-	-	TGTGCCTGGAGTGCCGGGACCGAAGATCAGCCCCAGCATTTT	CAWSAGTEDQPQHF
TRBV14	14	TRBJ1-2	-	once	TGTGCCAGCAGCCAAGGATGGGGGTTGGAGGGCTACACCTTC	CASSQGWGLEGYTF
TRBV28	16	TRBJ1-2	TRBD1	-	TGTGCCAGCAGTTTAGGGGGGACAGGGGTATCATATGGCTACACCTTC	CASSLGGTGVSYGYTF
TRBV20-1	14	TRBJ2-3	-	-	TGCAGTGCCGGTCGTTTAGCGTACACAGATACGCAGTATTTT	CSAGRLAYTDTQYF
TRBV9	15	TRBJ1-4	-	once	TGTGCCAGCAGCTCAAGAGGACAGCAGAGTGAAAAACTGTTTTTT	CASSSRGQQSEKLFF
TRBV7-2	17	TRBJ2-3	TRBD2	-	TGTGCCAGCAGCACTCCGGGACTAGCGGGGGGGGCGGATACGCAGTATTTT	CASSTPGLAGGADTQYF
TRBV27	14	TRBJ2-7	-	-	TGTGCCAGCAGTTTATCAGGGATTTCCTACGAGCAGTACTTC	CASSLSGISYEQYF
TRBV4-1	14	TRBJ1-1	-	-	TGCGCCAGCAGCCAAGAACCCGGAAACACTGAAGCTTTCTTT	CASSQEPGNTEAFF
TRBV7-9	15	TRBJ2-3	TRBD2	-	TGTGCCAGCAGCCCAGGGACTAGCAGCGTAGATACGCAGTATTTT	CASSPGTSSVDTQYF
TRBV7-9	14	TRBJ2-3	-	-	TGTGCCAGCAGCTCCTCAGGGCACACAGATACGCAGTATTTT	CASSSSGHTDTQYF